The source of this T cell receptor beta chain is a study of CD8 T cells in ankylosing spondylitis. Study results and caveats: Disease-associated clonotypes exhibited CD8+ identity and were relatively infrequent in peripheral blood. Reportedly, disease-linked clones are significantly enriched in ankylosing spondylitis patients' matched synovial fluid.

In the case of this clonotype: Antigen unknown.

A quantitative 5'-RACE method, one with molecular barcodes, was used to make TCR beta libraries. A single record per CDR3 protein comes from TCRdb applying MiXCR to the 5' RACE reads. The sample has a few hundred thousand distinct CDR3 sequences; less than 25% are singletons. This CDR3 comprises 14 residues. V dropped 5 bases and J dropped 3; count of bases not matched to a gene: 6. This chain connects TRBV12-3 or TRBV12-4 to TRBJ2-7, with 8 bases aligning to TRBD1. This receptor was identified in a female donor with ankylosing spondylitis or in good health (not recorded which). Specimen: blood, either unsorted or a sorted T cell fraction (not recorded which). CDR3 in amino acids: CASSPPGQGYEQYF. CDR3 nucleotide sequence: TGTGCCAGCAGTCCCCCCGGACAGGGCTACGAGCAGTACTTC.